The TCR beta chain described here comes from a study of T cells in Graves' hyperthyroidism and ophthalmopathy. Turning to the study itself: Before treatment of any kind, peripheral blood was taken at initial diagnosis.

With 5 bases clipped from V and 0 bases from J, the junction kept 7 bases outside the gene matches. Germline V gene sequence: CDR1 LNHDA, CDR2 SQIVND (reference sequence). This CDR3 has 16 amino acids. RNA transcripts provided the source from which TCR beta CDR3 regions were amplified. The HTBI primer set was used in a first-round RT-PCR of the TCR CDR3. TCRdb re-called the multiplex PCR reads through MiXCR, storing one row per CDR3 protein. Counted here are approximately 150,000 distinct CDR3 sequences, approximately 9% occurring once; the ten biggest clones make up approximately 20%. This clonotype was seen ten or more times. Diagnosis relied on clinical symptoms, serum thyroxine and TRAb, thyroid ultrasound and orbital computed tomography. The PBMCs were sourced from fresh peripheral blood (more than 8.5 ml).

The receptor was derived from a young woman with Graves' hyperthyroidism that later progressed to Graves' ophthalmopathy. The chain has TRBV19 and TRBJ1-1, with 9 positions matching TRBD1. The sequencing sample was made of blood. Here the CDR3 DNA reads TGTGCCAGTAGTTGGGGACAGGGTTCGATGAACACTGAAGCTTTCTTT. Its translation is CASSWGQGSMNTEAFF.